This entry concerns a single T cell receptor (beta chain). These data are taken from a study of blood T cell repertoires in COVID-19. Across the whole study: T cells, B-cell-depleted T cells, or PBMCs provided the cDNA or gDNA that served as material.

Per the original data handling: Estimated nucleated cell counts came from reference gene primer amplification. TCRdb's copy holds only in-frame clones and misses some; the assay was immunoSEQ multiplex PCR. V, J and clone size were drawn from that table, and D and trimming were deduced from the DNA. The sample includes roughly 52,000 clones, 83% of them seen just once. Looked up from germline, CDR1 is SNHLY and CDR2 is FYNNEI. V lost 6 bases and J lost 8; bases outside the gene matches: 15. CDR3 size: 16 residues. Sequenced material: peripheral blood. V gene TRBV2 combines with J gene TRBJ1-4; 7 bases are a match to TRBD1. The source of this sequence is a human donor in a cohort sampled during active COVID-19. CDR3 coding DNA: TGTGCCAGCAGGGATCGCGCCGGGACAGTTCGGGAAAAACTGTTTTTT. As protein: CASRDRAGTVREKLFF.